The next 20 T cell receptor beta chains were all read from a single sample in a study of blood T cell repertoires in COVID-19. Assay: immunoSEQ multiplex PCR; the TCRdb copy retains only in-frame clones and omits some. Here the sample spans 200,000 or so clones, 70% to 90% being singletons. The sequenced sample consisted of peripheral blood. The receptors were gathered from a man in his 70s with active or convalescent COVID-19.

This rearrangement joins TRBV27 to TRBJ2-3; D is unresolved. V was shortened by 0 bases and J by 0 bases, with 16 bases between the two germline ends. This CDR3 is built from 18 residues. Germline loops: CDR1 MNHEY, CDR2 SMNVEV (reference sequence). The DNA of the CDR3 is TGTGCCAGCAGTTTATCGGTTCGTTCCCGTACTAGCACAGATACGCAGTATTTT. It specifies CASSLSVRSRTSTDTQYF.

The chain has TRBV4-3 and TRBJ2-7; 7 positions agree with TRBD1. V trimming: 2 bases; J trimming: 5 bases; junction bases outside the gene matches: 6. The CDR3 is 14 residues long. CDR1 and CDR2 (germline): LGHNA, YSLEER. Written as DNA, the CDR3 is TGCGCCAGCAGCCAAAACGACAGGGCCGACGAGCAGTACTTC. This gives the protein CASSQNDRADEQYF.

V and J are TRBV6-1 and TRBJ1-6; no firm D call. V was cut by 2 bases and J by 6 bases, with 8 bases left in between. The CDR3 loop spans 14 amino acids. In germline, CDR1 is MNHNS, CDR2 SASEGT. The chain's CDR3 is CASSEFRGNSPLHF. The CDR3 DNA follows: TGTGCCAGCAGTGAATTTCGGGGTAATTCACCCCTCCACTTT.

Here the CDR3 DNA reads TGTGCCACCAGTCGGGGGGAAGGGTATGGCTACACCTTC. Protein: CATSRGEGYGYTF. J is TRBJ1-2 and V is TRBV24-1, with D possibly matching TRBD1 (5 bases). The CDR3 is 13 amino acids. Trimming pared 6 bases from V and 5 bases from J, leaving 12 bases between. CDR1 is KGHDR and CDR2 is SFDVKD in the germline V gene.

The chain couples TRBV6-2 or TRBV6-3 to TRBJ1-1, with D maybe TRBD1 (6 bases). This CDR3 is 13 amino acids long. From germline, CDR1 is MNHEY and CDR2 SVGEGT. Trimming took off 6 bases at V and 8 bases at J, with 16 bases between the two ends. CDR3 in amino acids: CASSHGGTIEAFF. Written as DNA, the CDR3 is TGTGCCAGCAGCCACGGGGGGACAATCGAAGCTTTCTTT.

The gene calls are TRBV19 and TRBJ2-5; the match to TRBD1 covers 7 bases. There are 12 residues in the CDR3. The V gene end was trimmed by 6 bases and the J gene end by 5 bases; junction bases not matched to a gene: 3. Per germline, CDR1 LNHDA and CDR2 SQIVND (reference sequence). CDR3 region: CASSLDRETQYF. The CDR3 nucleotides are TGTGCCAGTAGCCTGGACAGGGAGACCCAGTACTTC.

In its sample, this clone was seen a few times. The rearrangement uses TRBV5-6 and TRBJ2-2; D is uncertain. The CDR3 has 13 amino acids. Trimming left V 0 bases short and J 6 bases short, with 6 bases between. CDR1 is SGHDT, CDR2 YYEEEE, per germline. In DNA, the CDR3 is TGTGCCAGCAGCTTGGCTGGGCCCGGGGAGCTGTTTTTT. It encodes CASSLAGPGELFF.

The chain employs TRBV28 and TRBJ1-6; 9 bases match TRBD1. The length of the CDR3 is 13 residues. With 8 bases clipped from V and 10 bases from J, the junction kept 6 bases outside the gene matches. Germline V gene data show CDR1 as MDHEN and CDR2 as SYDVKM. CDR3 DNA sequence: TGTGCCAGCCACGGACAGGGGACATCACCCCTCCACTTT. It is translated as CASHGQGTSPLHF.

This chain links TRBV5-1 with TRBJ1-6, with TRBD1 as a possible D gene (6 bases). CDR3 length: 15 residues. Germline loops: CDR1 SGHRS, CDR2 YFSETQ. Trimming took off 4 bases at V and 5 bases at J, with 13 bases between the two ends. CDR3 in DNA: TGCGCCAGCAGCCCTGGGACATTCCATAATTCACCCCTCCACTTT. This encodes CASSPGTFHNSPLHF. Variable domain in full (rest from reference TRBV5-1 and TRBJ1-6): KAGVTQTPRYLIKTRGQQVTLSCSPISGHRSVSWYQQTPGQGLQFLFEYFSETQRNKGNFPGRFSGRQFSNSRSEMNVSTLELGDSALYLCASSPGTFHNSPLHFGNGTRLTVT.

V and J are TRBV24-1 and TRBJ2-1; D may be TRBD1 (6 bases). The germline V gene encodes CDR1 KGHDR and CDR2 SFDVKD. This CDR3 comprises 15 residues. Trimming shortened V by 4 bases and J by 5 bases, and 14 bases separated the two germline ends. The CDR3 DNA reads TGTGCCACCAGTGAAACAGGGTCACTTAACAATGAGCAGTTCTTC. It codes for CATSETGSLNNEQFF.

Here the CDR3 reads CSASKDRGHSIGQPQHF. The CDR3 coding sequence is TGCAGTGCTAGTAAGGACAGGGGGCACTCGATCGGTCAGCCCCAGCATTTT. The chain carries TRBV20-1 and TRBJ1-5; TRBD1 matches 11 bases. The CDR3 has 17 residues. Germline-derived CDR1 and CDR2 are DFQATT and SNEGSKA (reference sequence). With 3 bases clipped from V and 6 bases from J, the junction kept 13 bases outside the gene matches.

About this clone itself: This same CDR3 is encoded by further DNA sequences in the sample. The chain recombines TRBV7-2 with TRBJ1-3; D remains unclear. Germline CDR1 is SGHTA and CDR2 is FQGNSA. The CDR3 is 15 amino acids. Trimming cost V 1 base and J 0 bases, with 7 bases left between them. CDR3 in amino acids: CASSLVGGSGNTIYF. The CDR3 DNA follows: TGTGCCAGCAGCTTAGTAGGCGGCTCTGGAAACACCATATATTTT.

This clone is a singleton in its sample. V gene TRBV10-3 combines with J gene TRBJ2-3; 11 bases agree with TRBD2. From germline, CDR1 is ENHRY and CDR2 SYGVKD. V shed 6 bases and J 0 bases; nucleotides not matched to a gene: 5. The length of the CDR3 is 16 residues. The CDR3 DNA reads TGTGCCATCAGCGGGACTAGCGGAAGAAGCACAGATACGCAGTATTTT. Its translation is CAISGTSGRSTDTQYF.

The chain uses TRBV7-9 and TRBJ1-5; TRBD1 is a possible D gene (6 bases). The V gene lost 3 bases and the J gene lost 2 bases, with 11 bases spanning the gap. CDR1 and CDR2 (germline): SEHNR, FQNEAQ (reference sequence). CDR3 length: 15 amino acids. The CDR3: CASSFSGAGNQPQHF. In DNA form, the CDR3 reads TGTGCCAGCAGCTTTTCAGGGGCTGGCAATCAGCCCCAGCATTTT.

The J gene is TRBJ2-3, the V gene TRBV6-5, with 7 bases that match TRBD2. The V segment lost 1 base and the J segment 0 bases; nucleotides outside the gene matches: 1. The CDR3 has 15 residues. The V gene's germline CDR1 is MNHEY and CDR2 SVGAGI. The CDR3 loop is CASSYFSGSTDTQYF. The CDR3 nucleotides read TGTGCCAGCAGTTACTTTAGCGGGAGCACAGATACGCAGTATTTT.

This chain's CDR3 is CASSFGLATDTQYF. The CDR3, as DNA: TGTGCCAGCAGTTTCGGCCTAGCGACAGATACGCAGTATTTT. The chain carries TRBV27 and TRBJ2-3; maybe TRBD2 (6 bases). The CDR3 is 14 residues long. Germline lookup yields CDR1 MNHEY and CDR2 SMNVEV (reference sequence). Trimming took off 3 bases at V and 3 bases at J, with 10 bases between the two ends.

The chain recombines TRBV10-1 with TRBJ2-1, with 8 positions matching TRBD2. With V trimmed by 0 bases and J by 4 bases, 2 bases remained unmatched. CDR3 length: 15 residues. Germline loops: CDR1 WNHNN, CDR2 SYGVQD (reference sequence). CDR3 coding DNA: TGCGCCAGCAGTGAGTCCAGCGGGGGTTACAATGAGCAGTTCTTC. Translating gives CASSESSGGYNEQFF.

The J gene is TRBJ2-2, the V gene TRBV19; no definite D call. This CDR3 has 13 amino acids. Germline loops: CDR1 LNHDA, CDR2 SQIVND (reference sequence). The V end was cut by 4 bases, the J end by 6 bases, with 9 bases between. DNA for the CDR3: TGTGCCAGTAGTACCTACCTGGCCGGGGAGCTGTTTTTT. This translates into CASSTYLAGELFF.

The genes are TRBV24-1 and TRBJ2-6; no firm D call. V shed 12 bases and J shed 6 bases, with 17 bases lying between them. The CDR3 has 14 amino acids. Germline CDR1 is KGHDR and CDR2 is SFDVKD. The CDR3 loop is CAVGASPAANVLTF. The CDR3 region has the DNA TGTGCCGTGGGCGCATCGCCGGCGGCCAACGTCCTGACTTTC.

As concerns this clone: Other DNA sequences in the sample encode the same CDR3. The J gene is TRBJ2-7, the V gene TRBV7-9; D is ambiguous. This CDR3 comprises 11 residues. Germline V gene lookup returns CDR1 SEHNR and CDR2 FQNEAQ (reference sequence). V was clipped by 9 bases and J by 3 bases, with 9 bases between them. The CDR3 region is CASSTSYEQYF. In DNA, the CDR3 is TGTGCCAGTTCCACGAGCTACGAGCAGTACTTC.